The rows below give T cell receptor beta chains drawn from one sample of a study of technical replicates of blood from several donors. The table came from immunoSEQ multiplex PCR; TCRdb's copy has only in-frame clones and leaves some out. This table holds over 75,000 clones, around 97% found once. Sequences were obtained from T cells isolated from PBMCs. The origin of the receptors is a human donor in good health. Both conserved end residues are part of each CDR3. D genes are given only for firm matches.

TRBV15	TRBD2	TRBJ2-7	TGTGCCACCAGCAGGGCGTTTTCGGGGGGCGAGCAGTACTTC	CATSRAFSGGEQYF
TRBV7-9	-	TRBJ2-1	TGTGCCAGCAGCCCACGCTCGGGAGAAGGATACAATGAGCAGTTCTTC	CASSPRSGEGYNEQFF
TRBV18	-	TRBJ2-1	TGTGCCAGCTCACCTAGCAACACCTACAATGAGCAGTTCTTC	CASSPSNTYNEQFF
TRBV5-1	-	TRBJ1-5	TGCGCCAGCAGCTTGACGGTTAATCAGCCCCAGCATTTT	CASSLTVNQPQHF
TRBV7-6	-	TRBJ1-5	TGTGCCAGCAGCTTAGGGGAAGGGGATGGTCAGCCCCAGCATTTT	CASSLGEGDGQPQHF
TRBV28	-	TRBJ1-1	TGTGCCAGCAGTTTAACCTCCACAGGAAAGAACACTGAAGCTTTCTTT	CASSLTSTGKNTEAFF
TRBV19	-	TRBJ2-3	TGTGCCTCCCACGCTCGGCCGGGAGATTATACAGATACGCAGTATTTT	CASHARPGDYTDTQYF
TRBV28	-	TRBJ1-3	TGTGCCAGCACCGACACCTACAACTCTGGAAACACCATATATTTT	CASTDTYNSGNTIYF
TRBV9	-	TRBJ2-2	TGTGCCAGCAGCGTTAGGGGGTCGAACACCGGGGAGCTGTTTTTT	CASSVRGSNTGELFF
TRBV4-3	-	TRBJ1-4	TGCGCCAGCAGCCAAGAACCCAGGAGGCGGACTAATGAAAAACTGTTTTTT	CASSQEPRRRTNEKLFF